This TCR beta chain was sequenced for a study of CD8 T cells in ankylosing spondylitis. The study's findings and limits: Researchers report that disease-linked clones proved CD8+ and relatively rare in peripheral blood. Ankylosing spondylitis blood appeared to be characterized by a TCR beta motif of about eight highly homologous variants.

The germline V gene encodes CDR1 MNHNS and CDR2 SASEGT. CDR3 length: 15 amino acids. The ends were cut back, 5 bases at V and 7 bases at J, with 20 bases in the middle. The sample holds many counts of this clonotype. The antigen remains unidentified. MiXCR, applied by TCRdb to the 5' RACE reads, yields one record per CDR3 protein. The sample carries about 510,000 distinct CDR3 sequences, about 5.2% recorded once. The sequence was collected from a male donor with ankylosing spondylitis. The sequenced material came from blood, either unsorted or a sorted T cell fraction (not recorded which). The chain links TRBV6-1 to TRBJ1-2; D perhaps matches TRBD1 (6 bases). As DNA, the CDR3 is TGTGCCAGCAGTCCACAGGGTCCATTACCGGGTGGCTACACCTTC. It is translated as CASSPQGPLPGGYTF.